The next 8 T cell receptor beta chains were all read from a single sample in a study of cytomegalovirus exposure and HLA in healthy donors. TCRdb keeps only in-frame clones here, not all; method: immunoSEQ multiplex PCR. This sample carries about 150,000 clones, 70% to 90% of them seen once, and the ten largest clones take about 3%. The sample taken for sequencing was PBMCs. The receptors here all came from a woman aged 18-29 years in good health and CMV-seropositive.

This chain links TRBV7-8 with TRBJ2-7; 7 bases match TRBD1. V lost 1 base and J lost 2; bases outside the gene matches: 2. The CDR3 loop spans 14 amino acids. Germline V CDR1 and CDR2: SGHVS, FQNEAQ. Here the CDR3 DNA reads TGTGCCAGCAGCTTAGGACAGGGAACCTACGAGCAGTACTTC. It yields the protein CASSLGQGTYEQYF.

V is TRBV21-1 and J is TRBJ2-4; TRBD2, the table's D call, lacks a check against the DNA. TRBV21-1 is a pseudogene. This CDR3 region has 14 residues. The CDR3 DNA follows: TGTGCCAGCAGTCGGAGCCCGAGCTGGGACATTCAGTACTTC. Encoded protein: CASSRSPSWDIQYF.

The chain carries TRBV5-6 and TRBJ2-5, with TRBD1 identical over 7 bases. The germline gives CDR1 SGHDT, CDR2 YYEEEE. V lost 4 bases to trimming and J lost 2 bases; unmatched junction nucleotides: 8. The CDR3 consists of 15 residues. The CDR3 nucleotides are TGTGCCAGCAGCCACAGGGGAAGGGGACAAGAGACCCAGTACTTC. It is translated as CASSHRGRGQETQYF.

This clone has just one count. The rearrangement joins TRBV27 to TRBJ2-1, with D perhaps matching TRBD1 or TRBD2 (6 bases each). The CDR3 runs to 16 residues. Germline V CDR1 and CDR2: MNHEY, SMNVEV (reference sequence). The ends were cut back, 6 bases at V and 0 bases at J, with 15 bases in the middle. CDR3 protein: CASRLGGLSSYNEQFF. The CDR3 DNA reads as TGTGCCAGCAGATTAGGGGGACTTAGCTCCTACAATGAGCAGTTCTTC.

This clone appeared a single time. This chain links TRBV30 with TRBJ2-1; maybe TRBD2 (5 bases). Trimming removed 7 bases from V and 3 bases from J, with 7 bases in between. The germline gives CDR1 GTSNPN, CDR2 SVGIG (reference sequence). This CDR3 has 11 residues. DNA for the CDR3: TGTGCCTACCGGGGCTACAATGAGCAGTTCTTC. Its protein product is CAYRGYNEQFF.

The chain couples TRBV30 to TRBJ1-2, with D hard to call. The CDR3 contains 13 residues. The V end lost 0 bases, the J end lost 7 bases, and 12 bases lay between the germline ends. Per the germline V gene, CDR1 is GTSNPN and CDR2 is SVGIG (reference sequence). The CDR3 loop is CAWSVVSIAGYTF. CDR3 nucleotides: TGTGCCTGGAGTGTAGTAAGCATCGCTGGCTACACCTTC.

This clone was counted once. V gene TRBV2 combines with J gene TRBJ2-1; TRBD1 might be the D (6 bases). V shed 2 bases and J shed 6 bases, with 17 bases lying between them. Germline CDR1 reads SNHLY; CDR2 reads FYNNEI. The CDR3 is made up of 16 amino acids. CDR3 sequence reads: CASSENAGAYLNEQFF. The CDR3 DNA is TGTGCCAGCAGTGAAAACGCAGGGGCCTACCTCAATGAGCAGTTCTTC.

In DNA form, the CDR3 reads TGTGCCAGTAGTACCAAGGGACACTTGAACACTGAAGCTTTCTTT. Protein product: CASSTKGHLNTEAFF. The chain is built from TRBV19 and TRBJ1-1; a possible D gene is TRBD1 (6 bases). Germline V gives CDR1 LNHDA, CDR2 SQIVND (reference sequence). V was clipped by 4 bases and J by 0 bases, with 12 bases between them. The CDR3 covers 15 residues.